This passage covers 11 T cell receptor beta chains from one sample sequenced in a study of blood T cell repertoires in COVID-19. Profiling relied on immunoSEQ multiplex PCR, and the TCRdb table lists in-frame clones only, not all of them. The table has around 470,000 clones, roughly 89% seen once; the top ten hold 0.8% to 0.9%. Sequencing was carried out using peripheral blood. These TCRs come from a man between 18 and 35 years old with COVID-19, enrolled during active disease.

The chain combines TRBV7-2 with TRBJ2-7; 8 bases are a match to TRBD2. Trimming took 3 bases from V and 0 from J; bases not matched to a gene: 4. CDR3 length: 15 residues. The germline gives CDR1 SGHTA, CDR2 FQGNSA. CDR3 region: CASSFVAGSSYEQYF. Here the CDR3 DNA reads TGTGCCAGCAGCTTCGTAGCGGGGTCCTCCTACGAGCAGTACTTC. The full variable domain, in which reference TRBV7-2 and TRBJ2-7 provide the parts outside the CDR3, is GAGVSQSPSNKVTEKGKDVELRCDPISGHTALYWYRQSLGQGLEFLIYFQGNSAPDKSGLPSDRFSAERTGGSVSTLTIQRTQQEDSAVYLCASSFVAGSSYEQYFGPGTRLTVT.

CDR3 coding DNA: TGTGCCAGCAGTTTCCTGGACACCTATGGCTACACCTTC. Translation: CASSFLDTYGYTF. V gene TRBV28 combines with J gene TRBJ1-2; a possible D gene is TRBD1 (5 bases). CDR1 MDHEN and CDR2 SYDVKM come from the germline V gene. Trimming took 3 bases from V and 4 from J, leaving 9 bases between them. The CDR3 spans 13 residues.

V usage is TRBV27 and J usage is TRBJ2-7; D perhaps matches TRBD1 (6 bases). Germline lookup yields CDR1 MNHEY and CDR2 SMNVEV (reference sequence). This CDR3 spans 14 amino acids. The V gene lost 4 bases and the J gene lost 0 bases, with 10 bases spanning the gap. This CDR3 is CASSYRESSYEQYF. CDR3 sequence (DNA): TGTGCCAGCAGTTACAGGGAGAGCTCCTACGAGCAGTACTTC.

Only a few counts were recorded for this clone. The rearrangement uses TRBV7-9 and TRBJ2-1; 7 positions agree with TRBD2. V lost 0 bases, J lost 4 bases, and 6 bases stayed unmatched. The CDR3 runs to 16 residues. CDR1 and CDR2 from the germline V gene are SEHNR and FQNEAQ (reference sequence). Here the CDR3 reads CASSLASSGKYNEQFF. The CDR3 DNA reads as TGTGCCAGCAGCTTAGCGTCTAGCGGCAAATACAATGAGCAGTTCTTC.

The rearrangement joins TRBV5-5 to TRBJ2-7; D is possibly TRBD1 (5 bases). The CDR3 consists of 12 residues. Looked up from germline, CDR1 is SGHKS and CDR2 is YYEKEE (reference sequence). Trimming cost V 2 bases and J 4 bases, with 7 bases left between them. CDR3 in DNA: TGTGCCAGCAGCTTCGGACATTACGAGCAGTACTTC. Its protein is CASSFGHYEQYF.

V is TRBV7-2 and J is TRBJ2-2; 7 bases are a match to TRBD2. Germline V gene lookup returns CDR1 SGHTA and CDR2 FQGNSA. CDR3 size: 14 residues. V was pared by 5 bases and J by 5 bases, with 5 bases of the junction left unmatched. This chain's CDR3 is CASSQFSGTGELFF. The DNA for the CDR3 is TGTGCCAGCAGCCAATTTAGCGGGACCGGGGAGCTGTTTTTT.

The chain joins TRBV19 to TRBJ1-4, with D possibly matching TRBD1 (5 bases). The CDR3 contains 12 residues. V shed 10 bases and J shed 7 bases, with 13 bases lying between them. Germline CDR1 is LNHDA and CDR2 is SQIVND (reference sequence). Written as DNA, the CDR3 is TGTGCCACCCAAGGGGCGCTTGAAAAACTGTTTTTT. It codes for CATQGALEKLFF. Combining the CDR3 with reference TRBV19 and TRBJ1-4 gives the whole variable domain DGGITQSPKYLFRKEGQNVTLSCEQNLNHDAMYWYRQDPGQGLRLIYYSQIVNDFQKGDIAEGYSVSREKKESFPLTVTSAQKNPTAFYLCATQGALEKLFFGSGTQLSVL.

The rearrangement links TRBV7-9 to TRBJ1-1; D is uncertain. V lost 5 bases, J lost 8 bases, and 12 bases lay in between. The CDR3 covers 12 residues. Germline assignment: CDR1 SEHNR and CDR2 FQNEAQ (reference sequence). The CDR3 is CASSDTFLEAFF. The CDR3 DNA reads TGTGCCAGCAGCGACACGTTCTTGGAAGCTTTCTTT.

V and J are TRBV5-4 and TRBJ1-1, with D possibly being TRBD1 (6 bases). Germline assignment: CDR1 SGHNT and CDR2 YYREEE (reference sequence). Trimming shortened V by 2 bases and J by 11 bases, and 16 bases separated the two germline ends. CDR3 length equals 13 residues. In nucleotides, the CDR3 is TGTGCCAGCAGCTTAGGGGGTCAGGGAGACGCTTTCTTT. It yields the protein CASSLGGQGDAFF.

The chain is built from TRBV4-1 and TRBJ2-3; unclear D gene. The V end lost 0 bases, the J end lost 1 base, and 8 bases lay between the germline ends. Germline V gene sequence: CDR1 MGHRA, CDR2 YSYEKL. This CDR3 is 15 amino acids long. The CDR3 loop reads CASSQEMSGTDTQYF. CDR3 bases: TGCGCCAGCAGCCAAGAAATGAGCGGCACAGATACGCAGTATTTT.

The chain employs TRBV3-1 (or the pseudogene TRBV3-2) and TRBJ2-2; 9 bases line up with TRBD2. The CDR3 loop spans 18 amino acids. Per the germline V gene, CDR1 is LGHDT and CDR2 is YNNKEL (reference sequence). Trimming at V came to 0 bases and at J to 7 bases, leaving 12 bases not matched to a gene. The CDR3 sequence: CASSQEGGLAGVNGELFF. The CDR3 DNA is TGTGCCAGCAGCCAAGAAGGGGGATTAGCGGGAGTTAACGGGGAGCTGTTTTTT.